The clone carrying this T cell receptor beta chain was counted a single time. This specimen belongs to a study of blood T cell repertoires in COVID-19. Study-wide context: The United States, Italy and Spain provided the acute and convalescent COVID-19 samples.

Original processing methods: Cell counts per sample came from amplifying reference gene primers. Data came from immunoSEQ multiplex PCR; TCRdb stores just in-frame clones and leaves some out. V, J and clone size derive from that table, while D and trimming were established from the DNA sequence. The sample lists tens of thousands of clones, 75% to 95% occurring once. The sequence was collected from a woman between 65 and 79 years old with active COVID-19. Sequencing was performed on peripheral blood.

CDR3 coding DNA: TGTGCCAGCAGTCCAAGAGCGGGGGAACCCTACAATGAGCAGTTCTTC. As protein: CASSPRAGEPYNEQFF. The chain is built from TRBV6-4 and TRBJ2-1, with 8 bases lining up with TRBD2. The CDR3 consists of 16 residues. Germline CDR1 is MRHNA and CDR2 is SNTAGT. After removal of 5 bases from V and 2 bases from J, the junction contained 8 bases not matched to a gene.